This T cell receptor beta chain was sequenced during a study of T-cell reconstitution after alpha-beta-depleted transplantation in children. CDR3 length: 17 residues. The germline V gene encodes CDR1 DFQATT and CDR2 SNEGSKA (reference sequence). J lost 9 bases, V lost 6 bases, and 19 bases had no gene match. It was with unique molecular identifiers that the TCRbeta library was prepared. TCRdb re-derived calls from the PCR reads in MiXCR, one entry per CDR3 protein. The sample lists some 500,000 distinct CDR3 sequences, about 18% seen once, with 3.3% in the top ten. This clonotype was found a few times.

The chain links TRBV20-1 to TRBJ2-1, with 11 bases that match TRBD2. Source: PBMCs from the stem cell graft donor, taken from the stem cell graft. The clonotype originates from a human donor who donated a stem cell graft to a child with acute lymphoblastic leukemia. CDR3 sequence: CSADGTSGAKIGGEQFF. CDR3 DNA: TGCAGTGCCGATGGGACTAGCGGAGCCAAAATCGGCGGTGAGCAGTTCTTC.